A selection of T cell receptor beta chains follows, all from one sample in a study of T cell responses to AZD1222 COVID-19 vaccine. Sequenced by immunoSEQ multiplex PCR; TCRdb stores in-frame clones only, minus some. The profile covers more than 140,000 clones, with more than 80% appearing a single time and 2.5% to 3% taken by the ten largest. Sequencing used peripheral blood, obtained on day 0 of AZD1222 vaccination. The receptors shown here come from an adult in good health. Each CDR3 is given with its conserved first and last residue. Fields, in order: V gene, clone size, D gene, J gene, CDR3 protein, CDR3 DNA. D genes are given only for firm matches. Only part of the rows carry a size: once, few, many, or a class if the clone is expanded.

>TRBV2|NA|TRBD2|TRBJ2-7
CASSASWASGGEQYF
TGTGCCAGCAGTGCTTCGTGGGCTAGCGGGGGCGAGCAGTACTTC
>TRBV25-1|NA|NA|TRBJ1-2
CASSESGIDYGYTF
TGTGCCAGCAGTGAATCAGGGATTGACTATGGCTACACCTTC
>TRBV21-1|NA|NA|TRBJ1-2
CASSKSFDGRDYGYTF
TGTGCCAGCAGCAAATCGTTTGATGGGCGCGACTATGGCTACACCTTC
>TRBV7-2|once|TRBD2|TRBJ2-2
CASRRTSGDFGELFF
TGTGCCAGCAGGCGGACTAGCGGGGATTTCGGGGAGCTGTTTTTT
>TRBV28|NA|TRBD2|TRBJ2-3
CASSLAGVPDTQYF
TGTGCCAGCAGTTTGGCGGGAGTGCCAGATACGCAGTATTTT
>TRBV28|NA|TRBD1|TRBJ1-5
CASSFTGQGSQPQHF
TGTGCCAGCAGTTTTACCGGACAGGGAAGTCAGCCCCAGCATTTT
>TRBV7-9|once|NA|TRBJ1-2
CASSFQGGYTF
TGTGCCAGCAGCTTCCAGGGGGGCTACACCTTC
>TRBV7-2|NA|NA|TRBJ1-1
CASSASSGDTEAFF
TGTGCCAGCAGCGCATCTTCAGGGGACACTGAAGCTTTCTTT
>TRBV7-3|NA|TRBD1|TRBJ1-6
CASSLTGTGYSPLHF
TGTGCCAGCAGCTTAACAGGGACAGGGTATTCACCCCTCCACTTT
>TRBV6-2/TRBV6-3|NA|NA|TRBJ1-2
CASSYVLMDYGYTF
TGTGCCAGCAGTTACGTACTGATGGACTATGGCTACACCTTC
>TRBV28|NA|NA|TRBJ2-7
CASSSHGVSTYEQYF
TGTGCCAGCAGCTCACATGGGGTATCAACGTACGAGCAGTACTTC
>TRBV7-2|NA|TRBD2|TRBJ2-5
CASSSMFGGRETQYF
TGTGCCAGCAGCTCAATGTTTGGCGGGAGGGAGACCCAGTACTTC
>TRBV6-2/TRBV6-3|NA|NA|TRBJ2-7
CASSYGGSSSYEQYF
TGTGCCAGCAGTTACGGGGGGTCCAGCTCCTACGAGCAGTACTTC
>TRBV6-5|NA|NA|TRBJ2-1
CASRSGTPSYNEQFF
TGTGCCAGCAGGTCCGGGACTCCCTCCTACAATGAGCAGTTCTTC
>TRBV28|NA|NA|TRBJ2-2
CASSFGVPGELFF
TGTGCCAGCAGTTTCGGGGTACCCGGGGAGCTGTTTTTT
>TRBV5-6|few|TRBD1|TRBJ2-7
CASSLAGTGGFYEQYF
TGTGCCAGCAGCTTGGCCGGGACAGGAGGTTTCTACGAGCAGTACTTC
>TRBV7-9|NA|NA|TRBJ2-7
CASSRGGTTYEQYF
TGTGCCAGCAGCAGAGGGGGGACGACCTACGAGCAGTACTTC
>TRBV6-2/TRBV6-3|NA|NA|TRBJ1-5
CASSYSWSLPNQPQHF
TGTGCCAGCAGTTACTCGTGGAGCCTTCCCAATCAGCCCCAGCATTTT
>TRBV19|NA|NA|TRBJ2-7
CASSISRHYEQYF
TGTGCCAGTAGTATCTCCAGGCACTACGAGCAGTACTTC
>TRBV7-6|NA|NA|TRBJ1-2
CASSPGLNPNYGYTF
TGTGCCAGCAGCCCAGGACTAAACCCTAACTATGGCTACACCTTC
>TRBV7-2|NA|NA|TRBJ2-3
CASRGGLGTDTQYF
TGTGCCAGCAGGGGGGGGCTCGGCACAGATACGCAGTATTTT
>TRBV27|NA|TRBD1|TRBJ1-5
CASKQGNDNQPQHF
TGTGCCAGCAAACAGGGGAACGACAATCAGCCCCAGCATTTT
>TRBV4-1|NA|TRBD1|TRBJ1-3
CASSRGTGDSGNTIYF
TGCGCCAGCAGCCGAGGGACAGGAGACTCTGGAAACACCATATATTTT
>TRBV27|NA|NA|TRBJ2-1
CASSPGTFHNEQFF
TGTGCCAGCAGCCCTGGGACTTTCCACAATGAGCAGTTCTTC
>TRBV5-1|NA|TRBD2|TRBJ2-2
CASSMGAGLAANTGELFF
TGCGCCAGCAGCATGGGGGCGGGACTAGCGGCTAACACCGGGGAGCTGTTTTTT
>TRBV6-6|few|NA|TRBJ2-4
CASSPLLAKNIQYF
TGTGCCAGCTCCCCTCTACTAGCCAAAAACATTCAGTACTTC
>TRBV6-2/TRBV6-3|NA|TRBD1|TRBJ1-1
CASSSGQGQGTEAFF
TGTGCCAGCAGTTCCGGACAGGGGCAGGGGACTGAAGCTTTCTTT
>TRBV6-4|NA|TRBD1|TRBJ1-5
CASSPGTGGTQPQHF
TGTGCCAGCAGCCCCGGGACAGGGGGAACTCAGCCCCAGCATTTT
>TRBV6-2/TRBV6-3|few|NA|TRBJ2-7
CASSYVSSLLGYEQYF
TGTGCCAGCAGTTACGTGAGTTCCTTATTGGGCTACGAGCAGTACTTC
>TRBV14|NA|TRBD1|TRBJ2-2
CASSRIGQVTGELFF
TGTGCCAGCAGCCGGATCGGACAGGTCACCGGGGAGCTGTTTTTT
>TRBV13|NA|TRBD2|TRBJ2-1
CASSLLAGGSYNEQFF
TGTGCCAGCAGCTTACTAGCGGGAGGCTCCTACAATGAGCAGTTCTTC
>TRBV4-1|NA|NA|TRBJ1-5
CASSQWGAEISNQPQHF
TGCGCCAGCAGCCAATGGGGCGCGGAGATTAGCAATCAGCCCCAGCATTTT
>TRBV7-2|NA|TRBD1|TRBJ1-2
CASSKQGNYGYTF
TGTGCCAGCAGCAAACAGGGGAACTATGGCTACACCTTC
>TRBV21-1|NA|NA|TRBJ1-4
CASKGRLNEKLFF
TGTGCCAGCAAGGGAAGGCTTAATGAAAAACTGTTTTTT
>TRBV7-2|NA|NA|TRBJ2-3
CASGRSWGWRTDTQYF
TGTGCCAGCGGCCGCTCTTGGGGGTGGCGAACAGATACGCAGTATTTT
>TRBV7-8|NA|NA|TRBJ2-7
CASSESPRGAITYEQYF
TGTGCCAGCAGCGAGAGCCCCAGAGGGGCCATAACCTACGAGCAGTACTTC
>TRBV15|NA|NA|TRBJ2-5
CATSRDSRVPRESQYF
TGTGCCACCAGCAGAGATAGTCGGGTACCAAGAGAATCCCAGTACTTC
>TRBV10-3|NA|NA|TRBJ1-1
CAISDDGGAEAFF
TGTGCCATCAGTGATGACGGCGGGGCTGAAGCTTTCTTT
>TRBV19|NA|TRBD2|TRBJ2-1
CASRRLAGGLYNEQFF
TGTGCCAGTAGGCGACTAGCGGGAGGCCTCTACAATGAGCAGTTCTTC
>TRBV6-2/TRBV6-3|NA|NA|TRBJ1-6
CASSYAGPNSPLHF
TGTGCCAGCAGTTACGCCGGGCCTAATTCACCCCTCCACTTT
>TRBV6-5|once|TRBD1|TRBJ2-5
CASSYGTGWGQETQYF
TGTGCCAGCAGTTACGGGACAGGGTGGGGCCAAGAGACCCAGTACTTC